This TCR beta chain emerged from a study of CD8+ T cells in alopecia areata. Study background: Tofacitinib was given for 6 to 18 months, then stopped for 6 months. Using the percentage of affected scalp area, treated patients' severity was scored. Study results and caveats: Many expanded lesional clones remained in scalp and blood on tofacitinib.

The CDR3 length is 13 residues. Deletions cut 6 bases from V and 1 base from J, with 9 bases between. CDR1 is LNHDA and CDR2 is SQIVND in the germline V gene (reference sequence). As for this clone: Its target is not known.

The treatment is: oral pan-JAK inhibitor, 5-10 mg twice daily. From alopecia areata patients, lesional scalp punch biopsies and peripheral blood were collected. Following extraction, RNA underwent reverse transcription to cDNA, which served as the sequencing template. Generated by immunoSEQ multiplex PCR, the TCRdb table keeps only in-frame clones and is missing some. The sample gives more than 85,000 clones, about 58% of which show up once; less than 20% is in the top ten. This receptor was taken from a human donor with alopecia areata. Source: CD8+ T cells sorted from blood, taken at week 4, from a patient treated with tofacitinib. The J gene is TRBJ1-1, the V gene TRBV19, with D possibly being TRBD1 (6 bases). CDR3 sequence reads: CASSLGQNTEAFF. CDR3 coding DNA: TGTGCCAGTAGCCTGGGACAGAACACTGAAGCTTTCTTT.